In its sample, the clone carrying this TCR beta chain was seen a few times. No antigen is known for it. Germline loops: CDR1 SGDLS, CDR2 YYNGEE. V lost 7 bases and J 4 bases, leaving 17 bases between the germline ends. The CDR3 spans 15 residues. The authors made TCR beta libraries by quantitative 5'-RACE with molecular barcodes. TCRdb itself ran the 5' RACE reads through MiXCR, one entry per CDR3 protein. The data show about 140,000 distinct CDR3 sequences, with about 8% seen just once and 7.3% held by the top ten. These data come from a study of CD8 T cells in ankylosing spondylitis. Study results and limitations: Disease-associated clones were reportedly significantly overrepresented in matched ankylosing spondylitis synovial fluid.

Sequencing was performed on synovial fluid, either unsorted or a sorted T cell fraction (not recorded which). This TCR derives from a male donor with ankylosing spondylitis. The rearrangement joins TRBV9 to TRBJ2-2; perhaps TRBD2 as D (6 bases). The CDR3 reads CASAFGGKSTGELFF. Written as DNA, the CDR3 is TGTGCCAGCGCGTTTGGAGGGAAAAGCACCGGGGAGCTGTTTTTT.